Listed below are T cell receptor beta chains from one sample, sequenced in a study of T-cell memory formation after mild COVID-19. TCRdb re-analysed the 5' RACE reads in MiXCR, keeping a single row per CDR3 protein. The sample consists of hundreds of thousands of distinct CDR3 sequences, approximately 21% of them appearing once. The specimen was PBMCs or a T cell subset sorted from them (not recorded which). All receptors derive from an adult woman who had mild COVID-19 (a few samples of this study predate the infection). Cell type and time point are not known. The CDR3 runs from the conserved cysteine through the conserved F or W. A D gene is named only where the DNA matches it firmly. Where a row states a size, it is once, few, many or the class of an expanded clone; other rows omit it.

j_call: TRBJ2-3
d_call: .
v_call: TRBV15
clone_size: few
cdr3_aa: CATSRTGEADTQYF
cdr3_nt: TGTGCCACCAGCAGAACGGGAGAGGCAGATACGCAGTATTTT

j_call: TRBJ1-1
d_call: .
v_call: TRBV12-3/TRBV12-4
clone_size: .
cdr3_aa: CASSPQTAMNTEAFF
cdr3_nt: TGTGCCAGCAGTCCCCAGACAGCAATGAACACTGAAGCTTTCTTT

j_call: TRBJ1-2
d_call: TRBD1
v_call: TRBV7-9
clone_size: .
cdr3_aa: CASSPTGAITYGYTF
cdr3_nt: TGTGCCAGCAGCCCGACAGGGGCAATAACCTATGGCTACACCTTC

j_call: TRBJ1-5
d_call: .
v_call: TRBV2
clone_size: .
cdr3_aa: CASSDEGMGSNQPQHF
cdr3_nt: TGTGCCAGCAGTGATGAGGGGATGGGGAGCAATCAGCCCCAGCATTTT

j_call: TRBJ2-2
d_call: .
v_call: TRBV7-9
clone_size: few
cdr3_aa: CASSLARDTGELFF
cdr3_nt: TGTGCCAGCAGCTTGGCCAGGGACACCGGGGAGCTGTTTTTT

j_call: TRBJ1-3
d_call: TRBD1
v_call: TRBV9
clone_size: .
cdr3_aa: CASSVQFDRGGGNTIYF
cdr3_nt: TGTGCCAGCAGCGTCCAATTCGACAGGGGTGGTGGAAACACCATATATTTT

j_call: TRBJ1-1
d_call: .
v_call: TRBV7-9
clone_size: .
cdr3_aa: CASSGWVNTEAFF
cdr3_nt: TGTGCCAGCAGCGGCTGGGTGAACACTGAAGCTTTCTTT

j_call: TRBJ2-7
d_call: .
v_call: TRBV15
clone_size: .
cdr3_aa: CATSRVGYEQYF
cdr3_nt: TGTGCCACCAGCAGAGTGGGTTACGAGCAGTACTTC

j_call: TRBJ1-1
d_call: .
v_call: TRBV12-3/TRBV12-4
clone_size: .
cdr3_aa: CASISGMNTEAFF
cdr3_nt: TGTGCCAGCATTTCCGGAATGAACACTGAAGCTTTCTTT

j_call: TRBJ2-1
d_call: TRBD2
v_call: TRBV10-3
clone_size: .
cdr3_aa: CAISVGLAGYYNEQFF
cdr3_nt: TGTGCCATCAGTGTCGGACTAGCGGGCTACTACAATGAGCAGTTCTTC

j_call: TRBJ2-7
d_call: TRBD1
v_call: TRBV19
clone_size: .
cdr3_aa: CASSTGGQAAPYEQYF
cdr3_nt: TGTGCCAGTAGTACCGGAGGACAGGCGGCACCTTACGAGCAGTACTTC

j_call: TRBJ2-5
d_call: TRBD2
v_call: TRBV4-1
clone_size: .
cdr3_aa: CASSQSWTSPTQETQYF
cdr3_nt: TGCGCCAGCAGCCAGTCCTGGACTAGCCCAACCCAAGAGACCCAGTACTTC

j_call: TRBJ1-1
d_call: .
v_call: TRBV29-1
clone_size: .
cdr3_aa: CSVHVPVANTEAFF
cdr3_nt: TGCAGCGTTCACGTTCCAGTCGCGAACACTGAAGCTTTCTTT

j_call: TRBJ2-7
d_call: .
v_call: TRBV7-9
clone_size: .
cdr3_aa: CASQGFYEQYF
cdr3_nt: TGTGCCAGCCAGGGGTTCTACGAGCAGTACTTC

j_call: TRBJ1-2
d_call: .
v_call: TRBV4-1
clone_size: few
cdr3_aa: CASSQDRGLYGYTF
cdr3_nt: TGCGCCAGCAGCCAAGATCGTGGCCTTTATGGCTACACCTTC

j_call: TRBJ2-1
d_call: TRBD2
v_call: TRBV9
clone_size: many
cdr3_aa: CASAERLAVNEQFF
cdr3_nt: TGTGCCAGCGCGGAGAGACTAGCGGTTAATGAGCAGTTCTTC

j_call: TRBJ1-1
d_call: TRBD1
v_call: TRBV29-1
clone_size: .
cdr3_aa: CSVYSGGSTEAFF
cdr3_nt: TGCAGCGTTTATTCAGGGGGGAGCACTGAAGCTTTCTTT

j_call: TRBJ2-7
d_call: TRBD2
v_call: TRBV18
clone_size: few
cdr3_aa: CASREGLAGPYEQYF
cdr3_nt: TGTGCCAGCCGCGAAGGGCTAGCGGGACCCTACGAGCAGTACTTC

j_call: TRBJ2-7
d_call: .
v_call: TRBV6-6
clone_size: .
cdr3_aa: CASRPRTSSGDKYEQYF
cdr3_nt: TGTGCCAGCAGACCCCGTACTAGCAGCGGGGACAAGTACGAGCAGTACTTC

j_call: TRBJ2-6
d_call: .
v_call: TRBV9
clone_size: few
cdr3_aa: CASSVSAGTNSGANVLTF
cdr3_nt: TGTGCCAGCAGCGTATCGGCAGGGACAAACTCTGGGGCCAACGTCCTGACTTTC

j_call: TRBJ1-3
d_call: .
v_call: TRBV20-1
clone_size: few
cdr3_aa: CSATGPIGNTIYF
cdr3_nt: TGCAGTGCTACCGGACCGATTGGAAACACCATATATTTT

j_call: TRBJ2-1
d_call: .
v_call: TRBV11-1
clone_size: .
cdr3_aa: CASSTWVGMTYNEQFF
cdr3_nt: TGTGCCAGCAGTACCTGGGTGGGAATGACCTACAATGAGCAGTTCTTC

j_call: TRBJ2-7
d_call: .
v_call: TRBV15
clone_size: .
cdr3_aa: CATSRDPGYEQYF
cdr3_nt: TGTGCCACCAGCAGAGATCCGGGCTACGAGCAGTACTTC

j_call: TRBJ1-5
d_call: TRBD1
v_call: TRBV23-1
clone_size: few
cdr3_aa: CASPYRGGNQPQHF
cdr3_nt: TGCGCCAGCCCATACAGGGGGGGCAATCAGCCCCAGCATTTT

j_call: TRBJ1-1
d_call: .
v_call: TRBV27
clone_size: many
cdr3_aa: CASSFRRNTEAFF
cdr3_nt: TGTGCCAGCAGTTTCCGACGGAACACTGAAGCTTTCTTT

j_call: TRBJ2-6
d_call: TRBD1
v_call: TRBV29-1
clone_size: .
cdr3_aa: CSVDAGGPSRANVLTF
cdr3_nt: TGCAGCGTTGACGCAGGGGGCCCCTCTCGGGCCAACGTCCTGACTTTC

j_call: TRBJ2-5
d_call: .
v_call: TRBV6-5
clone_size: few
cdr3_aa: CASSLTVGLQETQYF
cdr3_nt: TGTGCCAGCAGTTTGACAGTAGGGCTACAAGAGACCCAGTACTTC

j_call: TRBJ1-5
d_call: .
v_call: TRBV4-1
clone_size: many
cdr3_aa: CASSWRVAQPQHF
cdr3_nt: TGCGCCAGCAGTTGGCGGGTGGCTCAGCCCCAGCATTTT